This T cell receptor beta chain was profiled in a study of blood T cells in healthy people across ages. Individuals who donated were healthy Caucasians from Russia aged 6 to 90. Drawing of peripheral blood yielded about 10 milliliters from each donor. Researchers report isolating at least 7 million PBMCs per sample. This clonotype was recorded a few times. What it recognizes is unknown. Next came a second PCR, run for roughly 6 to 11 cycles, which used a sample-barcoded 5' primer along with a J-beta primer mix. TCRdb ran MiXCR on the 5' RACE reads and lists one entry per CDR3 protein. The sample consists of over a million distinct CDR3 sequences, 45% of them appearing once. The germline V gene encodes CDR1 MNHEY and CDR2 SVGAGI. Trimming left V 2 bases short and J 0 bases short, with 8 bases between. The CDR3 contains 14 residues. The study's findings and limits: For the donors, CMV status was unknown and possibly confounded expanded clonotype changes.

Sequencing used blood. The V call is TRBV6-5, the J call TRBJ2-7; D might be TRBD2 (5 bases). This sequence was found in a woman in her sixties in good health. The CDR3 coding sequence is TGTGCCAGCAGTTACGGCGGGCCCTCCTACGAGCAGTACTTC. This translates into CASSYGGPSYEQYF.